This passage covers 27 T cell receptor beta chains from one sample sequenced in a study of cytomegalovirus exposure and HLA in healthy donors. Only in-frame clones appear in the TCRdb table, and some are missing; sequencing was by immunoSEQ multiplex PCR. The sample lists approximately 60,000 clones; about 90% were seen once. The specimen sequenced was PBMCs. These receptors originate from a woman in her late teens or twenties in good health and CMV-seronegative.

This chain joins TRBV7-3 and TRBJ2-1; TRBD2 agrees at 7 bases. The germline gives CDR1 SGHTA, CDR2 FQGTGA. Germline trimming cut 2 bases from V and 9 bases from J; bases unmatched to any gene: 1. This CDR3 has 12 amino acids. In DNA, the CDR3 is TGTGCCAGCAGCTTATCGGGGGGTGAGCAGTTCTTC. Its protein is CASSLSGGEQFF.

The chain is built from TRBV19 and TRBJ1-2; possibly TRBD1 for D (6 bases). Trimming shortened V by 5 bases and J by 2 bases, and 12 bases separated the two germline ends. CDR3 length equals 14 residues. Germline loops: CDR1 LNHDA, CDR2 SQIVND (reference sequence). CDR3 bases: TGTGCCAGTAGTCCCACAGGGTCGAACTATGGCTACACCTTC. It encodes CASSPTGSNYGYTF.

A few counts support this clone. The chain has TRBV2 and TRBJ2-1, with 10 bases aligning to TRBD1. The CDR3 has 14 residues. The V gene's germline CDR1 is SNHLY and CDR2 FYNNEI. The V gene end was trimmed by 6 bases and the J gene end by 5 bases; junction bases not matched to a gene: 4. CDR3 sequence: CASRGGTGDNEQFF. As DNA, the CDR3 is TGTGCCAGCAGGGGAGGGACAGGGGACAATGAGCAGTTCTTC.

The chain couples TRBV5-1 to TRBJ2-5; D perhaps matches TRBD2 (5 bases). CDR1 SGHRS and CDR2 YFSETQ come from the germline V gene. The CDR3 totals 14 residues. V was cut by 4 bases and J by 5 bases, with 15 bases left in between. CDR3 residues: CASSPIGLGETQYF. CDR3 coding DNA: TGCGCCAGCAGCCCAATTGGACTTGGGGAGACCCAGTACTTC.

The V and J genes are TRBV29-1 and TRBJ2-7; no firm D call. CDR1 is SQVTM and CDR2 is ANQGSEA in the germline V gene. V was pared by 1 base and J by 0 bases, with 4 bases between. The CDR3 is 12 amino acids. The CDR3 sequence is CSVEGDSYEQYF. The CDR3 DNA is TGCAGCGTTGAAGGCGACTCCTACGAGCAGTACTTC.

For the CDR3, the DNA is TGTGCCAGTAGTACCCTGGGGACAGGGGATGGCTACACCTTC. It is translated as CASSTLGTGDGYTF. The chain uses TRBV19 and TRBJ1-2; the match to TRBD1 covers 10 bases. CDR1 is LNHDA, CDR2 SQIVND, per germline (reference sequence). The CDR3 contains 14 residues. Trimming at V came to 4 bases and at J to 6 bases, leaving 5 bases not matched to a gene.

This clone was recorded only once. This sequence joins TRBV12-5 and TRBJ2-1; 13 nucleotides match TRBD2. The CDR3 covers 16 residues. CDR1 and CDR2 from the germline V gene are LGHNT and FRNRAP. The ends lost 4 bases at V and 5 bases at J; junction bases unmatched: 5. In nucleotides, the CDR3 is TGTGCTAGTGGTTGGGGGACTAGCGGGAACGACAATGAGCAGTTCTTC. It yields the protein CASGWGTSGNDNEQFF.

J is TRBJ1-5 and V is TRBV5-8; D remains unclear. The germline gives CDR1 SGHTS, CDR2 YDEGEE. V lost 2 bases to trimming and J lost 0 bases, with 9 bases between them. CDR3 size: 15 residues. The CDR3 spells CASSFTMNSNQPQHF. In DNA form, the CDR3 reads TGTGCCAGCAGCTTCACAATGAATAGCAATCAGCCCCAGCATTTT.

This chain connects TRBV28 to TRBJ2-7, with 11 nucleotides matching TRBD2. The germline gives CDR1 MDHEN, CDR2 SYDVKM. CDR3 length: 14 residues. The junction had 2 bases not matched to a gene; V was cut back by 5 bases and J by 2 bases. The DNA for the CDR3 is TGTGCCAGCAGTCATAGCGGGAGGGCCTACGAGCAGTACTTC. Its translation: CASSHSGRAYEQYF.

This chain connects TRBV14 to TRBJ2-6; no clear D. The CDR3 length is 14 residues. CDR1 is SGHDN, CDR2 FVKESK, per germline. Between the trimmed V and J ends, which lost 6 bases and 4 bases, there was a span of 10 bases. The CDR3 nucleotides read TGTGCCAGCAGTCCCTCGCGAGGGGCCAACGTCCTGACTTTC. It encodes CASSPSRGANVLTF.

DNA for the CDR3: TGTGCCAGCAGCTTGACAGGGGGCAAGGGCGAGCAGTACTTC. Translated: CASSLTGGKGEQYF. This chain links TRBV7-9 with TRBJ2-7; TRBD1 aligns across 10 bases. The CDR3 covers 14 residues. V dropped 3 bases and J dropped 6; count of bases not matched to a gene: 5. Germline CDR1 is SEHNR and CDR2 is FQNEAQ (reference sequence).

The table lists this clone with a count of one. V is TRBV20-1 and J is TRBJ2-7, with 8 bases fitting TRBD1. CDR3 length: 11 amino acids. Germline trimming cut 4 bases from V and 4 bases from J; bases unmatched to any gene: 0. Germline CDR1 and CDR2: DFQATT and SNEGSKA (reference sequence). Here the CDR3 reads CSANRGYEQYF. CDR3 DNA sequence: TGCAGTGCTAACAGGGGGTACGAGCAGTACTTC.

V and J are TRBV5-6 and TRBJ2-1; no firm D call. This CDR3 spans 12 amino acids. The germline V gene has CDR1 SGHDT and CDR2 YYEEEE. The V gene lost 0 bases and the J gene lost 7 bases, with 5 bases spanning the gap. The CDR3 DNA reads TGTGCCAGCAGCTTGGGGCTTAATGAGCAGTTCTTC. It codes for CASSLGLNEQFF.

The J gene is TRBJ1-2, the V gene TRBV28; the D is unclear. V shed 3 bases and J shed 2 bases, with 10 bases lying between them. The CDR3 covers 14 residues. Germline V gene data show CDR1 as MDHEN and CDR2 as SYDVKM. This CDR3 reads CASSLVGGNYGYTF. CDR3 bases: TGTGCCAGCAGTTTGGTTGGAGGAAACTATGGCTACACCTTC.

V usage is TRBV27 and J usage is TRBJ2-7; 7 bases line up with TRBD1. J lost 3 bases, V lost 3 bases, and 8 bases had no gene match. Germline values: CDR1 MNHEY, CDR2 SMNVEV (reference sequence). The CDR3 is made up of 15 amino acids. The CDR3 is CASSFGSGQFYEQYF. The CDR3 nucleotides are TGTGCCAGCAGTTTCGGCTCGGGACAGTTCTACGAGCAGTACTTC.

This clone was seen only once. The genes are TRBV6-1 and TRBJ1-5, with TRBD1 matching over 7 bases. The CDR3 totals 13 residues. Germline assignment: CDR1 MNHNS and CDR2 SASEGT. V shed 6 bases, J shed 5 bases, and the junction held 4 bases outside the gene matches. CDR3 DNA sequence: TGTGCCAGCAGGGACAGGTACCATCAGCCCCAGCATTTT. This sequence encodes CASRDRYHQPQHF.

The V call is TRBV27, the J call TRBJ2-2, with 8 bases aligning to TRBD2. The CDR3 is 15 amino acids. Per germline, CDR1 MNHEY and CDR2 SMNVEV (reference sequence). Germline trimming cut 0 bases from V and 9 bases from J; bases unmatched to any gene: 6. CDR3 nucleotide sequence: TGTGCCAGCAGTTTATCGCGGGGGGCAGCCCGGGAGCTGTTTTTT. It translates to CASSLSRGAARELFF.

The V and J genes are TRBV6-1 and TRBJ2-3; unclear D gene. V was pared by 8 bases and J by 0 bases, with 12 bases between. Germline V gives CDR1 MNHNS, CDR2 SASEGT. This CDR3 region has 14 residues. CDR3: CASDVSESTDTQYF. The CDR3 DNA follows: TGTGCCAGCGATGTTAGTGAGAGCACAGATACGCAGTATTTT.

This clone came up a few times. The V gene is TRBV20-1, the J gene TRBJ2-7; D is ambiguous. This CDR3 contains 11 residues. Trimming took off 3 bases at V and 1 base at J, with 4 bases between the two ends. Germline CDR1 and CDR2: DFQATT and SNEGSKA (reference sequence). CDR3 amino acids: CSASGSYEQYF. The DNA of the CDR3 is TGCAGTGCTAGCGGTTCCTACGAGCAGTACTTC.

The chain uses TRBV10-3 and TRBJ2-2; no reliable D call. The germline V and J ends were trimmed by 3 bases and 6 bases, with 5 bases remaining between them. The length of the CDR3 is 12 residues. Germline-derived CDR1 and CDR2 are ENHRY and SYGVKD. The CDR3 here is CAISDHAGELFF. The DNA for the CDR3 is TGTGCCATCAGTGATCATGCCGGGGAGCTGTTTTTT.

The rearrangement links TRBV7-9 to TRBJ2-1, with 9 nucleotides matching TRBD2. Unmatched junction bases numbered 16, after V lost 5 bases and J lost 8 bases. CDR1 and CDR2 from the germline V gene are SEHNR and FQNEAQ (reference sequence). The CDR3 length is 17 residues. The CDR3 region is CASSQPLPREGLDEQFF. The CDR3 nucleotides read TGTGCCAGCAGCCAACCTCTTCCGCGGGAGGGCCTCGATGAGCAGTTCTTC. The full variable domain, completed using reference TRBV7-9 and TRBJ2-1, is DTGVSQNPRHKITKRGQNVTFRCDPISEHNRLYWYRQTLGQGPEFLTYFQNEAQLEKSRLLSDRFSAERPKGSFSTLEIQRTEQGDSAMYLCASSQPLPREGLDEQFFGPGTRLTVL.

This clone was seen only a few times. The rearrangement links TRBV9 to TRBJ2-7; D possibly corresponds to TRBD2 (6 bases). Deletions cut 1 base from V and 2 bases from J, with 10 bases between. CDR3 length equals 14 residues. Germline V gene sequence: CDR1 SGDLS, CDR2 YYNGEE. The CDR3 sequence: CASSVRDFAYEQYF. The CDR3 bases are TGTGCCAGCAGCGTACGGGACTTCGCCTACGAGCAGTACTTC.

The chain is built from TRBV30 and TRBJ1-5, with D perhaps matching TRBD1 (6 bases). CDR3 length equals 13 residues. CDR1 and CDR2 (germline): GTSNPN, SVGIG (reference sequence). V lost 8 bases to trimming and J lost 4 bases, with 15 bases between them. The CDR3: CALATGANQPQHF. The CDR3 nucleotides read TGTGCCCTGGCGACAGGAGCAAATCAGCCCCAGCATTTT.

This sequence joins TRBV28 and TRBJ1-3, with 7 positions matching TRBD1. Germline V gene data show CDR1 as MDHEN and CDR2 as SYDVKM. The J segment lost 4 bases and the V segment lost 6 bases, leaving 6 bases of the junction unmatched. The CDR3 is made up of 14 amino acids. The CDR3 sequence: CASSRQGSGNTIYF. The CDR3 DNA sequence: TGTGCCAGCAGCCGACAGGGTTCCGGAAACACCATATATTTT.

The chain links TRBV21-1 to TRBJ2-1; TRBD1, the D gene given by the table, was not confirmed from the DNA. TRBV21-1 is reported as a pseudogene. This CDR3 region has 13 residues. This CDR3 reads CASSKGQFYEQFF. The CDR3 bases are TGTGCCAGCAGCAAGGGACAGTTCTATGAGCAGTTCTTC.

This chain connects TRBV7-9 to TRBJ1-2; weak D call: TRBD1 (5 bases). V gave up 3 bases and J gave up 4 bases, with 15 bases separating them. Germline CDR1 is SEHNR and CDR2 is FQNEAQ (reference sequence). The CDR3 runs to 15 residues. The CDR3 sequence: CASSLIGEGFYGYTF. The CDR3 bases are TGTGCCAGCAGCTTGATCGGGGAGGGGTTCTATGGCTACACCTTC.

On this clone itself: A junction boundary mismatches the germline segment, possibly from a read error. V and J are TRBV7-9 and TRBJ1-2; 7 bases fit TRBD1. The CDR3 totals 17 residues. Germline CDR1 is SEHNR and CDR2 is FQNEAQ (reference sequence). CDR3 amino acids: CASSSRGRDSENYGYTF. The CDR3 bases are TGTGCCAGCAGCTCGAGGGGGCGGGACTCCGAAAACTACGGCTACACCTTC.